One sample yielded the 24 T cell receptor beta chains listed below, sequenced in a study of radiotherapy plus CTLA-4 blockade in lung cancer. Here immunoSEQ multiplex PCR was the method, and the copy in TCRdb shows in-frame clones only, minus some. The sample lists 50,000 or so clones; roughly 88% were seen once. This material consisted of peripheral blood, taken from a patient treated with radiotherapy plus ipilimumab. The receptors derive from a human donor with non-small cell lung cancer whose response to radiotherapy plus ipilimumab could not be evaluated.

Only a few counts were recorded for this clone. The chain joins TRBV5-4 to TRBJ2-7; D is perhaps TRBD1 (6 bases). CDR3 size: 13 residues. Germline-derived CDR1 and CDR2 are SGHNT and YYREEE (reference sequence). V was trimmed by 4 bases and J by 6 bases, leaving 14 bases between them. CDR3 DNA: TGTGCCAGCAGCCCAGATGGGGGCCGCGAGCAGTACTTC. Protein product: CASSPDGGREQYF.

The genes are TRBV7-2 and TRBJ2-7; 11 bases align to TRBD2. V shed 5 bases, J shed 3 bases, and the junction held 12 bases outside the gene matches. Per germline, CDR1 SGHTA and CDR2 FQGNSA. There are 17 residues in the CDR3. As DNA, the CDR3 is TGTGCCAGCAGCCCCGCTAGCGGGGGGAGCTGGGACTACGAGCAGTACTTC. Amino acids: CASSPASGGSWDYEQYF.

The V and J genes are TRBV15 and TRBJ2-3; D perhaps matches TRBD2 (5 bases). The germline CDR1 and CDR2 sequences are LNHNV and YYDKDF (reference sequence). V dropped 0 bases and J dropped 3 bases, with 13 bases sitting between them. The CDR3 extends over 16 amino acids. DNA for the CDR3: TGTGCCACCAGCAGAGATGGGCAAGGAGGTACAGATACGCAGTATTTT. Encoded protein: CATSRDGQGGTDTQYF.

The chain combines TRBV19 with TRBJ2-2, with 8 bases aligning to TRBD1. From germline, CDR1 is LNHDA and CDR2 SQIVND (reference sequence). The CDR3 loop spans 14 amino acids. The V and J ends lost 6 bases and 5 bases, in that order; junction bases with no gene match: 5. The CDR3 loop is CASRDRAETGELFF. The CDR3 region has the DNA TGTGCCAGTAGGGACAGGGCGGAGACCGGGGAGCTGTTTTTT.

The CDR3 region has the DNA TGTGCCAGCAGCTTCTTTCCGGACAAAGGTCGACGAAACACCATATATTTT. It translates to CASSFFPDKGRRNTIYF. V usage is TRBV7-9 and J usage is TRBJ1-3, with a possible D match to TRBD1 (5 bases). CDR3 length equals 17 residues. The V end lost 3 bases, the J end lost 5 bases, and 20 bases lay between the germline ends. Germline CDR1 SEHNR, CDR2 FQNEAQ (reference sequence).

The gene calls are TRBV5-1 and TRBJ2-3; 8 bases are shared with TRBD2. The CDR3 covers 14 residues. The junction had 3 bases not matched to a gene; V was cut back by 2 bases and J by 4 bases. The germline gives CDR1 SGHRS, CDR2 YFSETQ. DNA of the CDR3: TGCGCCAGCAGCTTATTGCGGGGGGCAGATACGCAGTATTTT. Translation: CASSLLRGADTQYF.

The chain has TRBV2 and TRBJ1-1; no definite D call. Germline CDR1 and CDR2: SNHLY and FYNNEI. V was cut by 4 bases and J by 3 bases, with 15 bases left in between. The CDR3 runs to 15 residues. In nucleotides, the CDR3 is TGTGCCAGCAGTGGGCAGGCCGCCGGGGACACTGAAGCTTTCTTT. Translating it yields CASSGQAAGDTEAFF. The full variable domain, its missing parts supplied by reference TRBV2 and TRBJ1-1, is EPEVTQTPSHQVTQMGQEVILRCVPISNHLYFYWYRQILGQKVEFLVSFYNNEISEKSEIFDDQFSVERPDGSNFTLKIRSTKLEDSAMYFCASSGQAAGDTEAFFGQGTRLTVV.

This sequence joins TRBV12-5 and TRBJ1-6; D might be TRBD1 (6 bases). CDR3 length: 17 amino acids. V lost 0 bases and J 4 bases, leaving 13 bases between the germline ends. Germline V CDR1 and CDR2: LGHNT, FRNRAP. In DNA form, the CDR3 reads TGTGCTAGTGGTTTGGTACTATACGGACAGTATAATTCACCCCTCCACTTT. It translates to CASGLVLYGQYNSPLHF.

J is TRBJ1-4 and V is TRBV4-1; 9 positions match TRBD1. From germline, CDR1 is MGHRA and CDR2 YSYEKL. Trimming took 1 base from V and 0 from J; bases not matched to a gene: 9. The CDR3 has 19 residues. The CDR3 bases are TGCGCCAGCAGCCAAGGACTGACAGGGGGGAGAGCAACTAATGAAAAACTGTTTTTT. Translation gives CASSQGLTGGRATNEKLFF.

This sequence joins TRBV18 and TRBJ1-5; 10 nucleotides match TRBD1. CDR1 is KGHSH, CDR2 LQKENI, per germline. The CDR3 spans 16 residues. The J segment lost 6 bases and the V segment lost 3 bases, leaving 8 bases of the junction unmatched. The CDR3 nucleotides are TGTGCCAGCTCACCGTCCGACAGGGGGCGCGTTCAGCCCCAGCATTTT. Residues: CASSPSDRGRVQPQHF. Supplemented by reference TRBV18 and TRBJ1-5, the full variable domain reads NAGVMQNPRHLVRRRGQEARLRCSPMKGHSHVYWYRQLPEEGLKFMVYLQKENIIDESGMPKERFSAEFPKEGPSILRIQQVVRGDSAAYFCASSPSDRGRVQPQHFGDGTRLSIL.

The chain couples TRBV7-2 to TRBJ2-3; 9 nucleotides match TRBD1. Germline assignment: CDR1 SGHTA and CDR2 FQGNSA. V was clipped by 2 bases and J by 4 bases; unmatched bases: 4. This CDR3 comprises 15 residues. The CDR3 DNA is TGTGCCAGCAGCTTACAGGGACAGGGTGCAGATACGCAGTATTTT. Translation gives CASSLQGQGADTQYF.

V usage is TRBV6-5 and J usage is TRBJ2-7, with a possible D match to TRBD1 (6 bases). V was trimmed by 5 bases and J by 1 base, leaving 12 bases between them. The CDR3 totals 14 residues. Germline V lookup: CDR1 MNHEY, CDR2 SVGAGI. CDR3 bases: TGTGCCAGCAGTACGGGGACATCGTCCTACGAGCAGTACTTC. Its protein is CASSTGTSSYEQYF.

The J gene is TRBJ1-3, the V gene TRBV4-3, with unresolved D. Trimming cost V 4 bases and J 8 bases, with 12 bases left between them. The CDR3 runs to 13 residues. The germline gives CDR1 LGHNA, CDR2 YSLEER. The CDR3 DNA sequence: TGCGCCAGCAGCCTCGCGGGTTGGGACACCATATATTTT. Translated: CASSLAGWDTIYF.

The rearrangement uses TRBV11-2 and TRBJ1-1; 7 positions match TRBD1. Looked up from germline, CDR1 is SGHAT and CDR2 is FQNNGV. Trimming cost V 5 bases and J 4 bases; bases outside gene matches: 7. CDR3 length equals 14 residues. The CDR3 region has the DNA TGTGCCAGCAGCAACCAGGGGGGAGTCACTGAAGCTTTCTTT. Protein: CASSNQGGVTEAFF. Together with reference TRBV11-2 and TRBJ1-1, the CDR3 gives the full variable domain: EAGVAQSPRYKIIEKRQSVAFWCNPISGHATLYWYQQILGQGPKLLIQFQNNGVVDDSQLPKDRFSAERLKGVDSTLKIQPAKLEDSAVYLCASSNQGGVTEAFFGQGTRLTVV.

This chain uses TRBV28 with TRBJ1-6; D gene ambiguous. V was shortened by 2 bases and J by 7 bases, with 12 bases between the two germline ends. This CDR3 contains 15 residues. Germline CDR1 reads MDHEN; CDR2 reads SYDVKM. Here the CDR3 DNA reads TGTGCCAGCAGTTTACTAGGCAGCGAGAATTCACCCCTCCACTTT. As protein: CASSLLGSENSPLHF.

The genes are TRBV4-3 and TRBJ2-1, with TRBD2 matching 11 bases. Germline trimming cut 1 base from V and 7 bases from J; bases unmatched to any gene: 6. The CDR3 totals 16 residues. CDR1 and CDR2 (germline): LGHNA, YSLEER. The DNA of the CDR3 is TGCGCCAGCAGCCAAGGTATAGCGGGGGGGCGAAATGAGCAGTTCTTC. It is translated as CASSQGIAGGRNEQFF.

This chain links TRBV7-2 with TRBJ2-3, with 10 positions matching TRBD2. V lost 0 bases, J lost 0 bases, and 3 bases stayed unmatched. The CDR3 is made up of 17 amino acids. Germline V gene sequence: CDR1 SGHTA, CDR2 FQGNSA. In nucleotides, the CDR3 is TGTGCCAGCAGCTTAGCCGGACTAGCGGTCAGCACAGATACGCAGTATTTT. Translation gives CASSLAGLAVSTDTQYF.

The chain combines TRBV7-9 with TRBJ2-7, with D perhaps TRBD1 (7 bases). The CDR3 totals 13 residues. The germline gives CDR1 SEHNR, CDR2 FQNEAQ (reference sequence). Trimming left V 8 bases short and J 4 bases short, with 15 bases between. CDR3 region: CASGGTELYEQYF. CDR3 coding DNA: TGTGCCAGCGGCGGGACAGAGCTTTACGAGCAGTACTTC. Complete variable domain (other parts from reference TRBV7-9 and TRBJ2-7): DTGVSQNPRHKITKRGQNVTFRCDPISEHNRLYWYRQTLGQGPEFLTYFQNEAQLEKSRLLSDRFSAERPKGSFSTLEIQRTEQGDSAMYLCASGGTELYEQYFGPGTRLTVT.

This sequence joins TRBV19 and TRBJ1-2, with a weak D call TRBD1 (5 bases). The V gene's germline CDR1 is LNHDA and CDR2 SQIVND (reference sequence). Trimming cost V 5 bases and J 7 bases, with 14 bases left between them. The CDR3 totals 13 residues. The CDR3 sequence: CASSDRQGGGYTF. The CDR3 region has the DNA TGTGCCAGTAGTGATCGGCAGGGCGGTGGCTACACCTTC.

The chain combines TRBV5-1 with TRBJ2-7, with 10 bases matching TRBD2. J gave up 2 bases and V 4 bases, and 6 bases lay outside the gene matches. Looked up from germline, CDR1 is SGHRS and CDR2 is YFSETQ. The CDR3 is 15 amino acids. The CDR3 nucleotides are TGCGCCAGCAGCCTAGGACTAGCGGTCGCCTACGAGCAGTACTTC. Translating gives CASSLGLAVAYEQYF.

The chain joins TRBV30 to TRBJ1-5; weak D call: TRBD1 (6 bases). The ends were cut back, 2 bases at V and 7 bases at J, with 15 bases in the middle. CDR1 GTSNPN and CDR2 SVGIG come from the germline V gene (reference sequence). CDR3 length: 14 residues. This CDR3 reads CAWSPRGGRQPQHF. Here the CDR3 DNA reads TGTGCCTGGAGTCCCCGAGGGGGAAGACAGCCCCAGCATTTT. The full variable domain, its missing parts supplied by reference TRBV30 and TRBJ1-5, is SQTIHQWPATLVQPVGSPLSLECTVEGTSNPNLYWYRQAAGRGLQLLFYSVGIGQISSEVPQNLSASRPQDRQFILSSKKLLLSDSGFYLCAWSPRGGRQPQHFGDGTRLSIL.

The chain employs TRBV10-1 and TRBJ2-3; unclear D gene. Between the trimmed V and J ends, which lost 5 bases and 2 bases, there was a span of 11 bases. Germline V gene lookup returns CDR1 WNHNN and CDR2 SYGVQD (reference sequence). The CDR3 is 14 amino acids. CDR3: CASSPDFSTDTQYF. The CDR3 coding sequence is TGCGCCAGCAGTCCCGACTTTTCCACAGATACGCAGTATTTT.

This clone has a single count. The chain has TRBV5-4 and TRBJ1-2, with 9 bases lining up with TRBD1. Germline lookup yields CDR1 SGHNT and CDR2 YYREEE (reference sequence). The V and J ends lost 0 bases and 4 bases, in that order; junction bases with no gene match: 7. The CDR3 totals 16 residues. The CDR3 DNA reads TGTGCCAGCAGCTTGGGGGGGACAGGGTCTACCTATGGCTACACCTTC. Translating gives CASSLGGTGSTYGYTF.

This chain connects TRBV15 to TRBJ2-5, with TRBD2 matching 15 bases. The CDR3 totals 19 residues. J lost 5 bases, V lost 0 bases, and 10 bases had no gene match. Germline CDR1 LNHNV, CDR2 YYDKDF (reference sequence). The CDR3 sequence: CATSRDPRTSGRARETQYF. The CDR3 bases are TGTGCCACCAGCAGAGATCCCAGGACTAGCGGGAGGGCCAGGGAGACCCAGTACTTC.